The 14 T cell receptor beta chains given below trace back to one sample, sequenced in a study of shared clonotypes between healthy human individuals. Clones were read by immunoSEQ multiplex PCR, and TCRdb kept only the in-frame ones, dropping some. The repertoire holds about 2 million clones, with 90% to 95% as singletons. Sequenced input: naive CD4+ T cells sorted from blood. Specified subset: CD45RA+ positively selected. These receptors came from a man younger than 35 in good health.

The chain uses TRBV20-1 and TRBJ2-7; D ambiguous. CDR1 is DFQATT and CDR2 is SNEGSKA in the germline V gene (reference sequence). Trimming pared 6 bases from V and 5 bases from J, leaving 11 bases between. CDR3 length equals 11 residues. The CDR3 coding sequence is TGCAGTGCGAGGAGTTGGAACGAGCAGTACTTC. Translated: CSARSWNEQYF.

V and J are TRBV18 and TRBJ2-2; TRBD2 aligns across 7 bases. The CDR3 consists of 16 residues. The germline CDR1 and CDR2 sequences are KGHSH and LQKENI. V lost 3 bases to trimming and J lost 1 base; unmatched junction nucleotides: 5. The CDR3 sequence: CASSPREGRNTGELFF. CDR3 sequence (DNA): TGTGCCAGCTCACCTAGGGAGGGCCGGAACACCGGGGAGCTGTTTTTT. The complete variable domain, with remaining parts taken from reference TRBV18 and TRBJ2-2, reads NAGVMQNPRHLVRRRGQEARLRCSPMKGHSHVYWYRQLPEEGLKFMVYLQKENIIDESGMPKERFSAEFPKEGPSILRIQQVVRGDSAAYFCASSPREGRNTGELFFGEGSRLTVL.

This sequence joins TRBV28 and TRBJ1-5, with D maybe TRBD1 (5 bases). The CDR3 loop spans 15 amino acids. Deletions cut 2 bases from V and 9 bases from J, with 17 bases between. Germline-derived CDR1 and CDR2 are MDHEN and SYDVKM. The CDR3 loop is CASSLPGGDSRPQHF. In nucleotides, the CDR3 is TGTGCCAGCAGTTTACCCGGGGGAGACTCGCGGCCCCAGCATTTT.

The rearrangement uses TRBV27 and TRBJ2-7; 7 bases align to TRBD1. The V segment lost 1 base and the J segment 2 bases; nucleotides outside the gene matches: 5. This CDR3 has 15 residues. The germline V gene has CDR1 MNHEY and CDR2 SMNVEV (reference sequence). CDR3 sequence: CASSLFGQAPYEQYF. DNA of the CDR3: TGTGCCAGCAGTTTATTCGGACAGGCCCCCTACGAGCAGTACTTC.

V usage is TRBV28 and J usage is TRBJ1-2, with D perhaps matching TRBD1 (5 bases). This CDR3 region has 15 residues. The germline gives CDR1 MDHEN, CDR2 SYDVKM. V dropped 8 bases and J dropped 4 bases, with 20 bases sitting between them. The DNA of the CDR3 is TGTGCCAGCGACGGGACGGAGGAAACTCTCTATGGCTACACCTTC. This codes for CASDGTEETLYGYTF.

This clone was seen only once. The chain couples TRBV14 to TRBJ2-7, with 9 bases identical to TRBD2. V lost 0 bases, J lost 2 bases, and 11 bases stayed unmatched. The CDR3 has 18 amino acids. The germline V gene has CDR1 SGHDN and CDR2 FVKESK. For the CDR3, the DNA is TGTGCCAGCAGCCAAGATGGCGTGAGCGGGGGGAAGACCTACGAGCAGTACTTC. As protein: CASSQDGVSGGKTYEQYF.

V and J are TRBV27 and TRBJ2-2; no reliable D call. V was pared by 3 bases and J by 4 bases, with 12 bases between. Germline V gene sequence: CDR1 MNHEY, CDR2 SMNVEV (reference sequence). The CDR3 is 15 residues long. The CDR3 is CASSFSHLGTGELFF. The CDR3 bases are TGTGCCAGCAGTTTTTCCCATCTGGGCACCGGGGAGCTGTTTTTT.

As DNA, the CDR3 is TGTGCCAGCAGCATGATACAGGGCCGCGAGCAGTACTTC. This codes for CASSMIQGREQYF. The V call is TRBV11-2, the J call TRBJ2-7; perhaps TRBD1 as D (6 bases). The CDR3 is made up of 13 amino acids. The germline V gene encodes CDR1 SGHAT and CDR2 FQNNGV. The V end lost 5 bases, the J end lost 6 bases, and 14 bases lay between the germline ends.

The sample holds a few counts of this clone. This chain links TRBV9 with TRBJ1-4; a possible D gene is TRBD1 (6 bases). The CDR3 is made up of 13 amino acids. The germline V gene has CDR1 SGDLS and CDR2 YYNGEE. V was clipped by 4 bases and J by 8 bases, with 12 bases between them. CDR3 nucleotides: TGTGCCAGCAGCTCCAGAAGGGGGGAAAAACTGTTTTTT. This codes for CASSSRRGEKLFF.

CDR3 residues: CASSPGTGYIPLHF. The CDR3 DNA sequence: TGTGCCAGCTCACCAGGGACAGGGTATATCCCCCTCCACTTT. The J gene is TRBJ1-6, the V gene TRBV18, with TRBD1 matching over 9 bases. Germline CDR1 reads KGHSH; CDR2 reads LQKENI. With 2 bases clipped from V and 13 bases from J, the junction kept 6 bases outside the gene matches. This CDR3 is 14 amino acids long.

CDR3 residues: CASRSGTVINEQFF. The CDR3 DNA sequence: TGTGCCAGCAGGTCCGGGACAGTAATTAATGAGCAGTTCTTC. The chain couples TRBV6-5 to TRBJ2-1, with 7 bases identical to TRBD1. Germline trimming cut 6 bases from V and 7 bases from J; bases unmatched to any gene: 9. Germline loops: CDR1 MNHEY, CDR2 SVGAGI. This CDR3 has 14 residues.

The chain has TRBV30 and TRBJ2-7, with D possibly being TRBD2 (7 bases). The length of the CDR3 is 13 residues. V shed 4 bases and J shed 6 bases, with 16 bases lying between them. Per germline, CDR1 GTSNPN and CDR2 SVGIG (reference sequence). CDR3 residues: CAWTRVRGGEQYF. CDR3 in DNA: TGTGCCTGGACCCGAGTTAGGGGGGGCGAGCAGTACTTC.

The chain uses TRBV4-1 and TRBJ2-7; possible D gene TRBD2, 7 bases. Germline V gene data show CDR1 as MGHRA and CDR2 as YSYEKL. The ends were cut back, 5 bases at V and 7 bases at J, with 18 bases in the middle. This CDR3 comprises 14 residues. The CDR3 bases are TGCGCCAGCAGCTTGACAGGCGGGGGTTATGAGCAGTACTTC. Protein sequence: CASSLTGGGYEQYF.

This sequence joins TRBV9 and TRBJ2-2, with TRBD1 matching over 9 bases. Germline values: CDR1 SGDLS, CDR2 YYNGEE. The CDR3 spans 16 residues. The ends lost 3 bases at V and 4 bases at J; junction bases unmatched: 7. The CDR3 DNA follows: TGTGCCAGCAGCGAGGGACAGGGATATATCACCGGGGAGCTGTTTTTT. Its protein product is CASSEGQGYITGELFF.